One and the same sample provided the 20 T cell receptor beta chains below, sequenced in a study of T cells expressing NK-cell markers (dated by TCRdb to 2020 to 2022). Library prep was done by 5' RACE. The instrument given in TCRdb is Illumina HiSeq 2000. Following reprocessing of the reads by TCRdb, the data hold one row per CDR3 protein sequence and no DNA is available. The table of this sample itemizes approximately 550,000 distinct CDR3 sequences. Together, the top ten hold roughly 3.6% of the sample. The sample taken for sequencing was blood T cells: a sorted CD56 or NKG2C T cell subset, CD4+ or CD8+ T cells, or bulk PBMC T cells (not recorded which). These receptors were taken from a man aged 18 to 35 in good health. Donor details come from another sample of the same person, matched by shared clones.

V is TRBV4-2 and J is TRBJ2-2; with no DNA, the TCRdb D assignment of TRBD1 cannot be verified. Germline V gene lookup returns CDR1 LGHNA and CDR2 YNFKEQ. CDR3 length equals 16 residues. The CDR3 protein is CASSQVPGQGAGELFF.

The chain recombines TRBV12-3 or TRBV12-4 with TRBJ2-1; checking the TCRdb D call of TRBD2 is not possible without DNA. This CDR3 region has 15 residues. The CDR3 region is CASSIISGRWGEQFF.

V and J are TRBV20-1 and TRBJ2-1; no DNA is available, so the TRBD2 call from TCRdb remains unchecked. The CDR3 totals 15 residues. CDR1 DFQATT and CDR2 SNEGSKA come from the germline V gene (reference sequence). CDR3 protein: CSARDSSGSYNEQFF.

The chain employs TRBV15 and TRBJ2-1; with no DNA, the TCRdb D assignment of TRBD2 cannot be verified. There are 16 residues in the CDR3. The germline V gene encodes CDR1 LNHNV and CDR2 YYDKDF (reference sequence). The CDR3 reads CATSRGERDGNNEQFF.

The chain has TRBV20-1 and TRBJ2-3; the TCRdb call, TRBD1, lacks DNA for checking. Germline-derived CDR1 and CDR2 are DFQATT and SNEGSKA (reference sequence). The CDR3 loop spans 14 amino acids. The CDR3 region is CSARVTGLADTQYF.

The V gene is TRBV11-2, the J gene TRBJ2-4; lacking DNA, the TRBD2 call made by TCRdb goes unchecked. The CDR3 has 15 residues. Germline CDR1 reads SGHAT; CDR2 reads FQNNGV. The CDR3 protein is CASSDLAGAKNIQYF.

The chain recombines TRBV30 with TRBJ2-3; TCRdb returns TRBD2, unconfirmable since there is no DNA. The CDR3 has 13 residues. Germline assignment: CDR1 GTSNPN and CDR2 SVGIG (reference sequence). The CDR3 is CAFQRMGTDTQYF.

This chain connects TRBV12-3 or TRBV12-4 to TRBJ2-1; TCRdb's D call, TRBD1, is unchecked because there is no DNA. The length of the CDR3 is 15 residues. CDR3 region: CASSRPPVAANEQFF.

V and J are TRBV12-5 and TRBJ2-3; TCRdb's D gene call, TRBD2, goes unchecked for lack of DNA. Germline loops: CDR1 LGHNT, CDR2 FRNRAP. This CDR3 is 17 amino acids long. This CDR3 is CASGLVPGTSLTDTQYF.

The J gene is TRBJ2-3, the V gene TRBV2; the D gene TCRdb calls, TRBD2, cannot be checked with no DNA. This CDR3 has 15 residues. The germline V gene encodes CDR1 SNHLY and CDR2 FYNNEI. CDR3 protein: CASSSTLAERDTQYF.

The CDR3 loop is CASSSYQGLAARFF. The genes are TRBV7-9 and TRBJ2-7; TCRdb gives TRBD2 as the D gene, but with no DNA this cannot be confirmed. This CDR3 is 14 amino acids long. Germline V CDR1 and CDR2: SEHNR, FQNEAQ (reference sequence). The full variable domain, in which reference TRBV7-9 and TRBJ2-7 provide the parts outside the CDR3, is DTGVSQNPRHKITKRGQNVTFRCDPISEHNRLYWYRQTLGQGPEFLTYFQNEAQLEKSRLLSDRFSAERPKGSFSTLEIQRTEQGDSAMYLCASSSYQGLAARFFGPGTRLTVT.

The genes are TRBV10-3 and TRBJ2-5; the D gene TCRdb calls, TRBD2, cannot be checked with no DNA. Germline lookup yields CDR1 ENHRY and CDR2 SYGVKD. The CDR3 loop spans 16 amino acids. The CDR3 reads CAISEGLAGFQETQYF.

The chain joins TRBV5-6 to TRBJ2-5; the D gene TCRdb calls, TRBD1, cannot be checked with no DNA. The CDR3 contains 13 residues. Looked up from germline, CDR1 is SGHDT and CDR2 is YYEEEE. This CDR3 is CASSLVGVETQYF.

The chain couples TRBV5-1 to TRBJ2-7. This CDR3 is built from 15 residues. Germline-derived CDR1 and CDR2 are SGHRS and YFSETQ. The chain's CDR3 is CASSLLGKVSYEQYF.

The chain joins TRBV6-6 to TRBJ2-6. Germline V gene sequence: CDR1 MNHNY, CDR2 SVGAGI (reference sequence). The CDR3 runs to 13 residues. CDR3 loop: CASGERQGNVLTF.

This rearrangement joins TRBV5-1 to TRBJ1-1; TCRdb gives TRBD1 as the D gene, but with no DNA this cannot be confirmed. Germline V CDR1 and CDR2: SGHRS, YFSETQ. The CDR3 is 14 residues long. The CDR3 protein is CASSWKGQFTEAFF.

The chain is built from TRBV19 and TRBJ2-1; TCRdb proposes TRBD1, but this gene call is untestable without DNA. The germline V gene has CDR1 LNHDA and CDR2 SQIVND (reference sequence). This CDR3 region has 15 residues. The CDR3 reads CASSIRDWGDPEQFF.

The rearrangement uses TRBV6-1 and TRBJ2-1; TCRdb names TRBD2, which stays unverified in the absence of DNA. The CDR3 runs 16 residues. CDR1 MNHNS and CDR2 SASEGT come from the germline V gene. CDR3 protein: CASRSSGSQNYNEQFF.

This chain connects TRBV7-2 to TRBJ1-1. The CDR3 sequence is 16 residues long. Germline V lookup: CDR1 SGHTA, CDR2 FQGNSA. CDR3 in amino acids: CASSSGGGMVDTEAFF.

This sequence joins TRBV7-2 and TRBJ2-2; lacking DNA, the TRBD1 call made by TCRdb goes unchecked. The germline gives CDR1 SGHTA, CDR2 FQGNSA. This CDR3 has 17 amino acids. The CDR3 spells CASSLTRDRTNTGELFF.